The 5 T cell receptor beta chains in this list originate from one sample, sequenced in a study of blood T cell repertoires in COVID-19. TCRdb keeps only in-frame clones here, not all; method: immunoSEQ multiplex PCR. The profile shows over 5,500 clones, approximately 90% of them singletons. Material for sequencing was peripheral blood. The receptors were sampled from a human donor in a cohort sampled during active COVID-19.

This sequence joins TRBV27 and TRBJ2-2; D not resolved. Germline loops: CDR1 MNHEY, CDR2 SMNVEV (reference sequence). V gave up 2 bases and J gave up 5 bases, with 15 bases separating them. This CDR3 comprises 16 residues. Here the CDR3 DNA reads TGTGCCAGCAGTTTAAATACCCATTCTACTACCGGGGAGCTGTTTTTT. Encoded protein: CASSLNTHSTTGELFF.

This chain joins TRBV5-1 and TRBJ1-1; the match to TRBD1 covers 8 bases. The V and J ends lost 4 bases and 0 bases, in that order; junction bases with no gene match: 5. The CDR3 extends over 15 amino acids. Germline CDR1 and CDR2: SGHRS and YFSETQ. The CDR3 DNA is TGCGCCAGCAGCCCGGCAGGGGGCATGAACACTGAAGCTTTCTTT. Amino acid sequence: CASSPAGGMNTEAFF. Supplemented by reference TRBV5-1 and TRBJ1-1, the full variable domain reads KAGVTQTPRYLIKTRGQQVTLSCSPISGHRSVSWYQQTPGQGLQFLFEYFSETQRNKGNFPGRFSGRQFSNSRSEMNVSTLELGDSALYLCASSPAGGMNTEAFFGQGTRLTVV.

CDR3 residues: CASSPRDNTNIQYF. The CDR3 bases are TGTGCCAGCAGCCCCCGGGACAACACAAACATTCAGTACTTC. The gene calls are TRBV6-2 or TRBV6-3 and TRBJ2-4, with D tentatively TRBD1 (6 bases). The V gene's germline CDR1 is MNHEY and CDR2 SVGEGT. V lost 6 bases to trimming and J lost 6 bases, with 15 bases between them. The CDR3 covers 14 residues.

The rearrangement links TRBV7-6 to TRBJ2-7; 10 nucleotides match TRBD2. Germline V gives CDR1 SGHVS, CDR2 FNYEAQ. The CDR3 is 15 amino acids. Germline trimming cut 6 bases from V and 5 bases from J; bases unmatched to any gene: 10. The CDR3 DNA reads TGTGCCAGCAGTATCCTAGCGGGAGCTCTCAACGAGCAGTACTTC. It specifies CASSILAGALNEQYF.

The V and J genes are TRBV4-1 and TRBJ2-1, with TRBD2 matching over 13 bases. Trimming at V came to 1 base and at J to 5 bases, leaving 8 bases not matched to a gene. The CDR3 spans 18 residues. Germline V gene lookup returns CDR1 MGHRA and CDR2 YSYEKL. The CDR3 DNA reads TGCGCCAGCAGCCAAGGGGAGACTAGCGGGAGGATGCACAATGAGCAGTTCTTC. It is translated as CASSQGETSGRMHNEQFF.